This TCR beta chain came from a study of blood T cell repertoires in COVID-19. The CDR3 extends over 18 amino acids. Sequenced by immunoSEQ multiplex PCR; TCRdb stores in-frame clones only, minus some. The data contain some 200,000 clones, around 87% of them singletons. The chain joins TRBV21-1 to TRBJ1-4; TRBD1 is taken as the D call from the table, unchecked against the DNA. TRBV21-1 is assigned pseudogene status. The sequence derives from a man aged 35-49 years with active or convalescent COVID-19. Sequencing was done on a sample of peripheral blood. This chain's CDR3 is CASSKEPGGTSTNEKLFF. In DNA, the CDR3 is TGTGCCAGCAGCAAAGAGCCAGGGGGGACTTCAACTAATGAAAAACTGTTTTTT.